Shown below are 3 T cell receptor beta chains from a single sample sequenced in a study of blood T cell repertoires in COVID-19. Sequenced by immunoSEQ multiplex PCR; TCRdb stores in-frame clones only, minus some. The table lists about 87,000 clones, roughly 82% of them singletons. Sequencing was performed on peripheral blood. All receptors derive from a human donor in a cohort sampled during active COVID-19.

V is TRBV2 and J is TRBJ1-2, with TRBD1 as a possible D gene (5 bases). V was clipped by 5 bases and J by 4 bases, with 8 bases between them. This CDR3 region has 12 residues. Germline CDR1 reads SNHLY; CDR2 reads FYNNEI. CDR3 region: CASSFDSYGYTF. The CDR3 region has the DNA TGTGCCAGCAGTTTCGACAGCTATGGCTACACCTTC.

The CDR3 DNA follows: TGTGCCAGCAGTGAATCGCCTAGCGGGGGGACTAGAGGCACAGATACGCAGTATTTT. Translation: CASSESPSGGTRGTDTQYF. This chain joins TRBV2 and TRBJ2-3; 11 bases map to TRBD2. Per germline, CDR1 SNHLY and CDR2 FYNNEI. The CDR3 is made up of 19 amino acids. Losses at the gene ends were 2 bases for V and 1 base for J; bases not matched to a gene: 11.

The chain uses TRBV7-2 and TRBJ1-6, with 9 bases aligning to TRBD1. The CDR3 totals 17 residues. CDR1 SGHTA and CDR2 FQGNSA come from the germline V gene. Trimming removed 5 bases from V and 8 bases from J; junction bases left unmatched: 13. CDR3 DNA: TGTGCCAGCAGCACTCCCCGGGACAGGGTAGCGGATTCACCCCTCCACTTT. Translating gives CASSTPRDRVADSPLHF.